This TCR beta chain was sequenced during a study of T cell responses to AZD1222 COVID-19 vaccine. Note on this clone: Its antigen remains unknown.

Pooling was applied to second doses at about 4 or about 12 weeks. The V gene's germline CDR1 is SGHVS and CDR2 FNYEAQ. V gave up 5 bases and J gave up 0 bases, with 16 bases separating them. This CDR3 has 16 amino acids. Profiled with immunoSEQ multiplex PCR; TCRdb holds only in-frame clones, not every one. The table includes 120,000 to 150,000 clones, approximately 90% detected once. The study's findings and limits: Seropositivity was recorded at baseline in only a handful of AZD1222 recipients. In the spike-specific TCR repertoire, nearly half reportedly target unmutated variant regions. White British people made up most donors, females outnumbered males, and clonal diversity was possibly underestimated.

The TCR originated in an adult who received the AZD1222 COVID-19 vaccine. The starting material was peripheral blood, obtained 28 days after the second AZD1222 dose. This rearrangement joins TRBV7-6 to TRBJ1-1, with TRBD1 as a possible D gene (5 bases). The CDR3 loop is CASSLEGPGVNTEAFF. The CDR3 DNA reads TGTGCCAGCAGCCTGGAGGGTCCGGGGGTGAACACTGAAGCTTTCTTT.